The sequence of this T cell receptor (beta chain) was determined in a study of T cell changes during pregnancy in multiple sclerosis. This clone has more than one count but fewer than ten. The length of the CDR3 is 16 residues. V shed 1 base, J shed 0 bases, and the junction held 5 bases outside the gene matches. Germline CDR1 reads LNHDA; CDR2 reads SQIVND (reference sequence). Some clones are missing from TCRdb's copy, which holds only in-frame ones; the method was immunoSEQ multiplex PCR. Seen here are around 66,000 clones, 91% observed once, and the top ten hold 1% to 1.5%. The specimen comprised peripheral blood, sampled after pregnancy. The sequence was obtained from a female donor in good health, enrolled as a control in a pregnancy study. The rearrangement links TRBV19 to TRBJ1-1; 7 positions match TRBD1. CDR3: CASSIGGTVMNTEAFF. The DNA for the CDR3 is TGTGCCAGTAGTATAGGTGGGACAGTAATGAACACTGAAGCTTTCTTT.